This passage covers 18 T cell receptor beta chains from one sample sequenced in a study of shared clonotypes between healthy human individuals. The protocol was immunoSEQ multiplex PCR, while the TCRdb copy is restricted to in-frame clones and leaves out a portion. The sample records a few million clones, about nine tenths being singletons. Sample: naive CD4+ T cells from PBMCs. Subset indicated: CD45RA+ positively selected. These receptors were collected from a young man in good health. Some clones in this sample may be carry-over from other donors' samples.

The V call is TRBV7-9, the J call TRBJ2-5, with 9 bases identical to TRBD2. Near its end, the DNA agrees better with TRBJ2-7, so the J call may be wrong. The CDR3 totals 14 residues. Germline V gene data show CDR1 as SEHNR and CDR2 as FQNEAQ (reference sequence). The CDR3 here is CASSSTSGSYEQYF. For the CDR3, the DNA is TGTGCCAGCAGCTCGACTAGCGGATCCTACGAGCAGTACTTC.

On this clone: Different DNA sequences within this sample yield the same CDR3. This chain links TRBV15 with TRBJ2-7; no reliable D call. V was clipped by 5 bases and J by 2 bases, with 7 bases between them. Per the germline V gene, CDR1 is LNHNV and CDR2 is YYDKDF (reference sequence). The CDR3 length is 12 residues. The CDR3 loop reads CATSSPTYEQYF. The CDR3 nucleotides read TGTGCCACCAGCTCCCCCACCTACGAGCAGTACTTC.

The gene calls are TRBV28 and TRBJ2-3; tentative D call: TRBD2 (5 bases). This CDR3 comprises 15 residues. V was cut by 0 bases and J by 4 bases, with 11 bases left in between. Germline values: CDR1 MDHEN, CDR2 SYDVKM. The CDR3 reads CASSLWGAGADTQYF. The DNA of the CDR3 is TGTGCCAGCAGTTTATGGGGCGCCGGGGCAGATACGCAGTATTTT.

The chain carries TRBV11-2 and TRBJ1-3; D unclear. This CDR3 has 16 residues. Germline V gives CDR1 SGHAT, CDR2 FQNNGV. Trimming cost V 1 base and J 0 bases, with 10 bases left between them. CDR3 coding DNA: TGTGCCAGCAGCTTAGGTTCCAGATTCTCTGGAAACACCATATATTTT. Translated, it gives CASSLGSRFSGNTIYF.

This clone was observed a handful of times. The chain has TRBV4-1 and TRBJ1-1; D is undetermined. The V gene lost 3 bases and the J gene lost 1 base, with 3 bases spanning the gap. Germline V CDR1 and CDR2: MGHRA, YSYEKL. This CDR3 is 12 amino acids long. CDR3 region: CASSQQNTEAFF. The CDR3 DNA sequence: TGCGCCAGCAGCCAGCAGAACACTGAAGCTTTCTTT.

As concerns this clone: The sample has other DNA sequences that encode this CDR3 too. The chain employs TRBV9 and TRBJ2-1; 12 nucleotides agree with TRBD2. CDR3 length: 15 amino acids. J gave up 6 bases and V 0 bases, and 1 base lay outside the gene matches. The germline gives CDR1 SGDLS, CDR2 YYNGEE. The CDR3 here is CASSVASGRANEQFF. The CDR3 region has the DNA TGTGCCAGCAGCGTAGCTAGCGGGAGGGCCAATGAGCAGTTCTTC.

The chain links TRBV5-1 to TRBJ1-1; TRBD1 matches at 7 bases. V lost 3 bases and J lost 5; bases outside the gene matches: 7. The CDR3 is 14 residues long. Germline CDR1 SGHRS, CDR2 YFSETQ. CDR3 nucleotide sequence: TGCGCCAGCAGCTCAGGGGGTGGGGATACTGAAGCTTTCTTT. This translates into CASSSGGGDTEAFF.

The chain carries TRBV5-5 and TRBJ2-7; the match to TRBD2 covers 10 bases. With 0 bases clipped from V and 5 bases from J, the junction kept 8 bases outside the gene matches. Per germline, CDR1 SGHKS and CDR2 YYEKEE (reference sequence). The length of the CDR3 is 16 residues. The CDR3 nucleotides are TGTGCCAGCAGCTTGGCGTCTAGCGGGAGCGCCCACGAGCAGTACTTC. Translated, it gives CASSLASSGSAHEQYF.

Note on this clone: Mismatch with germline at one junction end may stem from a read error. The V call is TRBV28, the J call TRBJ1-2; D might be TRBD1 (6 bases). This CDR3 comprises 11 residues. Germline V gene lookup returns CDR1 MDHEN and CDR2 SYDVKM. DNA for the CDR3: TGTGCCAGCAGTGGGGGCTATGGCTTCACCTTC. Translated, it gives CASSGGYGFTF.

The chain carries TRBV7-2 and TRBJ2-1; 8 bases are a match to TRBD1. This CDR3 spans 14 amino acids. CDR1 and CDR2 (germline): SGHTA, FQGNSA. V lost 7 bases and J lost 4; bases outside the gene matches: 6. The CDR3 DNA follows: TGTGCCAGCAACCCGGGACAGGTTTACAATGAGCAGTTCTTC. Its protein is CASNPGQVYNEQFF.

This clone was seen just once. The V gene is TRBV5-1, the J gene TRBJ1-2; D unresolved. CDR3 size: 16 residues. Germline loops: CDR1 SGHRS, CDR2 YFSETQ. Deletions cut 1 base from V and 8 bases from J, with 21 bases between. The CDR3: CASSLSDLGGSEGYTF. For the CDR3, the DNA is TGCGCCAGCAGCTTGTCCGACTTGGGAGGGTCGGAGGGCTACACCTTC.

This clone was observed a single time. J is TRBJ1-5 and V is TRBV6-1; weak D call: TRBD1 (6 bases). V lost 7 bases, J lost 11 bases, and 24 bases lay in between. Per the germline V gene, CDR1 is MNHNS and CDR2 is SASEGT. The CDR3 spans 15 residues. This CDR3 reads CASTSPGAVRRTQHF. CDR3 coding DNA: TGTGCCAGCACCTCCCCGGGGGCAGTTCGGCGCACCCAGCATTTT.

This chain connects TRBV9 to TRBJ2-1; 7 bases map to TRBD1. The junction had 7 bases not matched to a gene; V was cut back by 6 bases and J by 1 base. CDR3 length: 15 amino acids. Looked up from germline, CDR1 is SGDLS and CDR2 is YYNGEE. The CDR3 spells CASTPTGTSYNEQFF. The CDR3 DNA reads as TGTGCCAGCACACCGACAGGGACGTCCTACAATGAGCAGTTCTTC.

The chain couples TRBV9 to TRBJ2-4; D unclear. The germline CDR1 and CDR2 sequences are SGDLS and YYNGEE. The CDR3 is made up of 16 amino acids. V lost 4 bases to trimming and J lost 4 bases, with 18 bases between them. The CDR3 region is CASSPRIPRVKNIQYF. CDR3 coding DNA: TGTGCCAGCAGCCCTCGTATTCCGAGAGTTAAAAACATTCAGTACTTC.

The chain combines TRBV5-4 with TRBJ2-1, with a possible D match to TRBD2 (6 bases). Per the germline V gene, CDR1 is SGHNT and CDR2 is YYREEE (reference sequence). V shed 4 bases and J shed 5 bases, with 13 bases lying between them. The CDR3 totals 14 residues. For the CDR3, the DNA is TGTGCCAGCAGCCCTTTCACGGGAGACAATGAGCAGTTCTTC. Translated, it gives CASSPFTGDNEQFF. Full variable domain (rest looked up from reference TRBV5-4 and TRBJ2-1): ETGVTQSPTHLIKTRGQQVTLRCSSQSGHNTVSWYQQALGQGPQFIFQYYREEENGRGNFPPRFSGLQFPNYSSELNVNALELDDSALYLCASSPFTGDNEQFFGPGTRLTVL.

About this clone: The sample carries other DNA sequences with the same CDR3. The V and J genes are TRBV7-9 and TRBJ1-2, with D unclear. The ends were cut back, 1 base at V and 4 bases at J, with 7 bases in the middle. This CDR3 comprises 13 residues. Germline CDR1 SEHNR, CDR2 FQNEAQ (reference sequence). The CDR3 spells CASSLGGFYGYTF. CDR3 DNA sequence: TGTGCCAGCAGCTTAGGAGGGTTCTATGGCTACACCTTC.

V usage is TRBV5-4 and J usage is TRBJ2-2, with 11 bases identical to TRBD2. From germline, CDR1 is SGHNT and CDR2 YYREEE (reference sequence). CDR3 length: 17 residues. J lost 2 bases, V lost 4 bases, and 7 bases had no gene match. This CDR3 is CASSRPGTSGNTGELFF. The CDR3, as DNA: TGTGCCAGCAGCCGTCCCGGGACTAGCGGAAACACCGGGGAGCTGTTTTTT.

The gene calls are TRBV28 and TRBJ1-2; TRBD1 aligns across 9 bases. The CDR3 extends over 16 amino acids. Germline-derived CDR1 and CDR2 are MDHEN and SYDVKM. After removal of 6 bases from V and 6 bases from J, the junction contained 14 bases not matched to a gene. CDR3: CASSRRDRVRLDGYTF. As DNA, the CDR3 is TGTGCCAGCAGCCGCCGGGACAGGGTGAGATTGGATGGCTACACCTTC.